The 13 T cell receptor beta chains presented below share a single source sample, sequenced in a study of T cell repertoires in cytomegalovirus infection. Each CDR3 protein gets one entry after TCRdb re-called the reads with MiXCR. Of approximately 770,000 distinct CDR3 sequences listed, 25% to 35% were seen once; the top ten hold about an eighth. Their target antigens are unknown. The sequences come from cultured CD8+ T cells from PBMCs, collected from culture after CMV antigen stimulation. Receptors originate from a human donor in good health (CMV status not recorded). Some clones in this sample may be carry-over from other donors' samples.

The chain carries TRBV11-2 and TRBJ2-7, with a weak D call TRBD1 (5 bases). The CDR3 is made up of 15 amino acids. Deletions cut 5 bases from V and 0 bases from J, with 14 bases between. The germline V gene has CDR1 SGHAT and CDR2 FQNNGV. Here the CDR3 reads CASSPIPGPSYEQYF. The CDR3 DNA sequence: TGTGCCAGCAGCCCGATTCCAGGGCCCTCCTACGAGCAGTACTTC.

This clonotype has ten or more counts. The CDR3 region has the DNA TGTGCCAGCAGTGAAGAACGCGGGCGGGATACGCAGTATTTT. Its translation: CASSEERGRDTQYF. The rearrangement uses TRBV6-1 and TRBJ2-3; weak D call: TRBD2 (5 bases). Trimming pared 1 base from V and 6 bases from J, leaving 11 bases between. The CDR3 runs to 14 residues. CDR1 and CDR2 (germline): MNHNS, SASEGT.

The CDR3 nucleotides are TGCGCCAGCAGCCAAGATTCGAGGGTCAATCAGCCCCAGCATTTT. Residues: CASSQDSRVNQPQHF. The chain uses TRBV4-3 and TRBJ1-5; D unclear. This CDR3 spans 15 amino acids. CDR1 is LGHNA and CDR2 is YSLEER in the germline V gene. V gave up 0 bases and J gave up 3 bases, with 9 bases separating them.

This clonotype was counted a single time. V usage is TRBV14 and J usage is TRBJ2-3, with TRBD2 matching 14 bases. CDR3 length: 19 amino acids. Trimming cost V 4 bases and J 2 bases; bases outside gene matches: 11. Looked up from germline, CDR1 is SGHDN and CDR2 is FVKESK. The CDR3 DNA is TGTGCCAGCAGCCTCCGAGTGGGACTAGCGGGGGACTCCACAGATACGCAGTATTTT. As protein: CASSLRVGLAGDSTDTQYF.

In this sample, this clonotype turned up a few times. The CDR3 region is CASSESRGADRGRDEQFF. DNA of the CDR3: TGTGCCAGCAGTGAATCAAGGGGGGCGGACAGGGGGCGTGATGAGCAGTTCTTC. This sequence joins TRBV6-1 and TRBJ2-1; the match to TRBD1 covers 11 bases. This CDR3 contains 18 residues. Germline CDR1 and CDR2: MNHNS and SASEGT. The V gene end was trimmed by 2 bases and the J gene end by 8 bases; junction bases not matched to a gene: 14.

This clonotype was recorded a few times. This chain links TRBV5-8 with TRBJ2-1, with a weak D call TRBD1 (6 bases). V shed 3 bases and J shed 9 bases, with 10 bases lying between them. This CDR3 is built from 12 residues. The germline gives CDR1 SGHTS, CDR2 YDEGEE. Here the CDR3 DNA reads TGTGCCAGCAGCTCAGGGGTCATTGAGCAGTTCTTC. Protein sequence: CASSSGVIEQFF. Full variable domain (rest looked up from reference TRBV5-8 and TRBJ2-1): EAGVTQSPTHLIKTRGQQATLRCSPISGHTSVYWYQQALGLGLQFLLWYDEGEERNRGNFPPRFSGRQFPNYSSELNVNALELEDSALYLCASSSGVIEQFFGPGTRLTVL.

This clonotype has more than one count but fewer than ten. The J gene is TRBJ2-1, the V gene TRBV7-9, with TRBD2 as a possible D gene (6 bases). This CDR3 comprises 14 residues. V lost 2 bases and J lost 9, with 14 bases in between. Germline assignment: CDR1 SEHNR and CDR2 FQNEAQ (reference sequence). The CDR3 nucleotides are TGTGCCAGCAGCTTAAGAGAACGGGGGACTGAGCAGTTCTTC. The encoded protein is CASSLRERGTEQFF.

DNA for the CDR3: TGTGCCAGCAGTCCAGACCTCCCGTTTGGACAGACCAATGAAAAACTGTTTTTT. Encoded protein: CASSPDLPFGQTNEKLFF. The chain employs TRBV28 and TRBJ1-4, with D maybe TRBD1 (6 bases). V lost 5 bases and J 5 bases, leaving 24 bases between the germline ends. The CDR3 has 18 amino acids. Germline V gives CDR1 MDHEN, CDR2 SYDVKM.

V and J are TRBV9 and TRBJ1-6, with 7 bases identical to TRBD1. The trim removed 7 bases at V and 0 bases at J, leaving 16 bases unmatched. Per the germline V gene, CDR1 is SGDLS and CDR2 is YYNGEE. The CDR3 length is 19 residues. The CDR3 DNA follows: TGTGCCAGCTCAGGGGGGGCGGTCTACCGTACCTCCTATAATTCACCCCTCCACTTT. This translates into CASSGGAVYRTSYNSPLHF.

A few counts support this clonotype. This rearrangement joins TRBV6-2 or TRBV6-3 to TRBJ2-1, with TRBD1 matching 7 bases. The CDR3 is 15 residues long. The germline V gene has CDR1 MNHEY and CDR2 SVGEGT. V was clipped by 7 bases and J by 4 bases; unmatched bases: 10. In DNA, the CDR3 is TGTGCCAGCACCCTCTCCCGGGACAGATACAATGAGCAGTTCTTC. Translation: CASTLSRDRYNEQFF.

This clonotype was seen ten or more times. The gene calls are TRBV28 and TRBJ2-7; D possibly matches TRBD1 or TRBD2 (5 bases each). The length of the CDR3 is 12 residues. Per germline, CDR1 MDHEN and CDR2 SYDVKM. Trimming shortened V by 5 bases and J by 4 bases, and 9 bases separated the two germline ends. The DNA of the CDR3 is TGTGCCAGCAGTCGGGACGGATACGAGCAGTACGTC. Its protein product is CASSRDGYEQYV.

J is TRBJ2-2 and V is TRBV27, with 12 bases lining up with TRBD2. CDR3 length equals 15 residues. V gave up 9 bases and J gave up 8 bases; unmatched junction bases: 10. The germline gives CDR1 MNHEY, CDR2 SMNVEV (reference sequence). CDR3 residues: CASELAGGAGGELFF. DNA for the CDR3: TGTGCCAGTGAACTAGCGGGGGGCGCCGGGGGGGAGCTGTTTTTT.

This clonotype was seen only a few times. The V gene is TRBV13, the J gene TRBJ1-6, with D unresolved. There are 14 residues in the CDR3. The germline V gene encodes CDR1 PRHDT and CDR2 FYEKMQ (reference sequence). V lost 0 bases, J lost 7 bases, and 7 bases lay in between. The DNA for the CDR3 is TGTGCCAGCAGCTTAGGTGGGAGGAATTCACCCCTCCACTTT. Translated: CASSLGGRNSPLHF.